This T cell receptor beta chain appears in the sequencing data of a study of blood T cell repertoires in COVID-19. Overall study: Some COVID-19 samples were acute and others convalescent; all came from the United States, Italy and Spain. Sample material is recorded as cDNA or gDNA derived from T cells, B-cell-depleted T cells, or PBMCs.

Authors' analysis steps: Reference gene primer amplification gave nucleated cell count estimates. Sequencing was performed with immunoSEQ multiplex PCR; in TCRdb, only in-frame clones are kept and a portion is missing. From that table come the V and J calls and clone size; the DNA was used to work out D and trimming. The profile shows 90,000 to 120,000 clones, 84% of them singletons. CDR3 length: 14 residues. V lost 2 bases and J 6 bases, leaving 11 bases between the germline ends. Germline lookup yields CDR1 SGHTA and CDR2 FQGNSA. Source material: peripheral blood. The chain employs TRBV7-2 and TRBJ1-5; D unresolved. This TCR was sampled from a human donor in a cohort sampled during active COVID-19. In DNA form, the CDR3 reads TGTGCCAGCAGCTTATTCCTGAACGGTCAGCCCCAGCATTTT. As protein: CASSLFLNGQPQHF.